Here is one TCR beta chain with its context. The ends lost 3 bases at V and 5 bases at J; junction bases unmatched: 4. CDR1 and CDR2 (germline): LNHNV, YYDKDF (reference sequence). The CDR3 is 14 residues long. Original methodology: Estimation of nucleated cell counts relied on the amplification of reference gene primers. The table came from immunoSEQ multiplex PCR; TCRdb's copy has only in-frame clones and leaves some out. The D gene and trimming were derived from the DNA, and the V and J assignments and clone size from that table. The sample includes around 120,000 clones, 78% of them seen just once. These data originate in a study of blood T cell repertoires in COVID-19. Study overall: Samples of COVID-19 (acute and convalescent) were obtained from the United States, Italy and Spain. T cells, B-cell-depleted T cells, or PBMCs supplied cDNA or gDNA.

Sequencing was performed on peripheral blood. The chain couples TRBV15 to TRBJ1-1; 9 bases align to TRBD1. The receptor was derived from a man aged 65-85 years with acute or convalescent COVID-19. This CDR3 is CATSRDRGGTEAFF. The CDR3 DNA sequence: TGTGCCACCAGCAGGGACAGGGGTGGAACTGAAGCTTTCTTT.